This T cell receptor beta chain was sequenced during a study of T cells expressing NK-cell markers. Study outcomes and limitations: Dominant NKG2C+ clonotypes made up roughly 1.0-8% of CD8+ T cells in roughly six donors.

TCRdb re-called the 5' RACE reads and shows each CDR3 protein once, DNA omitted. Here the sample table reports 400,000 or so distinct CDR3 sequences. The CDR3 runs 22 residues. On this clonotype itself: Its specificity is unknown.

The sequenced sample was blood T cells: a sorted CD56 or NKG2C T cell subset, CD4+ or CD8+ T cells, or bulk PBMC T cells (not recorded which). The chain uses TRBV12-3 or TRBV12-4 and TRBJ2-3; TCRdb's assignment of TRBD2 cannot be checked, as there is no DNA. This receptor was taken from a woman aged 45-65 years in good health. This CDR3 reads CASSVHHPGLAGVVGSTDTQYF.